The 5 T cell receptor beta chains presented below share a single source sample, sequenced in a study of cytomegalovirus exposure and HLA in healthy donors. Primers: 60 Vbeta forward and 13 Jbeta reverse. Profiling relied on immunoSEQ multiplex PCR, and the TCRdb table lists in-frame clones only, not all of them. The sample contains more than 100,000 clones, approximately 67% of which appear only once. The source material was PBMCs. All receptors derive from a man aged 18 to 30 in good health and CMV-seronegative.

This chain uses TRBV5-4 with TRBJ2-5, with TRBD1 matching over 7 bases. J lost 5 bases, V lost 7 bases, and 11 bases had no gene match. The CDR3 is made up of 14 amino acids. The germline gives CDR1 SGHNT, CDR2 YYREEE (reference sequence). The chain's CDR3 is CASGTDRVGETQYF. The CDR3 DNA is TGTGCCAGCGGAACTGACAGGGTAGGGGAGACCCAGTACTTC.

CDR3: CASSVRGSGRAFQETQYF. The CDR3 DNA is TGTGCCAGCAGCGTAAGAGGTAGCGGGAGGGCCTTCCAAGAGACCCAGTACTTC. V gene TRBV9 combines with J gene TRBJ2-5, with 11 nucleotides matching TRBD2. V was clipped by 1 base and J by 1 base; unmatched bases: 9. Germline CDR1 reads SGDLS; CDR2 reads YYNGEE. The CDR3 is made up of 18 amino acids.

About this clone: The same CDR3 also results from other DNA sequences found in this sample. The CDR3 nucleotides read TGCGCCAGCAGCCAAGACAGGGGGCCCGGCGAGCAGTACTTC. Its translation: CASSQDRGPGEQYF. The chain couples TRBV4-1 to TRBJ2-7, with 8 bases that match TRBD1. Unmatched junction bases numbered 4, after V lost 0 bases and J lost 6 bases. Germline-derived CDR1 and CDR2 are MGHRA and YSYEKL. The CDR3 sequence is 14 residues long.

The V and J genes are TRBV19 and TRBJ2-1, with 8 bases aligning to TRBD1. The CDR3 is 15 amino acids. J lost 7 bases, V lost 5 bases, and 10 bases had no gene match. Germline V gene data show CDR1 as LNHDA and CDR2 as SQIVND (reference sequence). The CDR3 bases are TGTGCCAGTAGTCAAACTCCGGGACAGGTTAATGAGCAGTTCTTC. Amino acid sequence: CASSQTPGQVNEQFF.

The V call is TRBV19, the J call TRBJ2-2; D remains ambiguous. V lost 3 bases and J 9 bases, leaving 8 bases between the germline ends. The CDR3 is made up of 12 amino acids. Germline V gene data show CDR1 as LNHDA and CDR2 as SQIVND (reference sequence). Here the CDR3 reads CASSIGGWELFF. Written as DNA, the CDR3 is TGTGCCAGTAGTATTGGCGGATGGGAGCTGTTTTTT.